Each of the 17 T cell receptor beta chains below was sequenced from the same sample in a study of T cell repertoires in aging, cancer and after chemotherapy. TRB rearrangements spanning V, D and J were amplified using mixed TRB-A/B primers. TCRdb independently ran MiXCR on the multiplex PCR reads; one entry per CDR3 protein. This table holds fewer than 2,500 distinct CDR3 sequences, around 53% found once. Peripheral blood genomic DNA, not sorted cells or RNA, was the template. The sequenced material came from blood. Source of these receptors: a human donor with a blood cancer.

This clonotype was found a few times. V gene TRBV6-5 combines with J gene TRBJ2-7; 10 nucleotides align to TRBD2. Per germline, CDR1 MNHEY and CDR2 SVGAGI. The CDR3 has 15 amino acids. V was pared by 5 bases and J by 4 bases, with 8 bases of the junction left unmatched. The CDR3, as DNA: TGTGCCAGCAGTGAATTTGGGACTAGCGTATACGAGCAGTACTTC. It translates to CASSEFGTSVYEQYF.

In this sample, this clonotype turned up a few times. In nucleotides, the CDR3 is TGTGCCAGCAGTCGCGGGACCGGTCAAGAGACCCAGTACTTC. It encodes CASSRGTGQETQYF. The V call is TRBV6-5, the J call TRBJ2-5, with D possibly TRBD2 on 6 matching bases. Germline V gives CDR1 MNHEY, CDR2 SVGAGI. Trimming shortened V by 5 bases and J by 2 bases, and 12 bases separated the two germline ends. The CDR3 consists of 14 residues.

This sequence joins TRBV6-5 and TRBJ2-7; no firm D call. In germline, CDR1 is MNHEY, CDR2 SVGAGI. V was shortened by 4 bases and J by 0 bases, with 10 bases between the two germline ends. CDR3 length: 14 residues. This CDR3 is CASSFTVSSYEQYF. The CDR3 nucleotides are TGTGCCAGCAGTTTCACCGTTAGCTCCTACGAGCAGTACTTC.

This clonotype is a singleton in its sample. CDR3 sequence (DNA): TGTGCCAGCAGACGACTAGCGGGAGTAGGTGAGCAGTACTTC. Translated, it gives CASRRLAGVGEQYF. The chain carries TRBV7-2 and TRBJ2-7; 12 nucleotides align to TRBD2. The germline gives CDR1 SGHTA, CDR2 FQGNSA. The V and J ends lost 6 bases and 7 bases, in that order; junction bases with no gene match: 7. This CDR3 is 14 amino acids long.

The V and J genes are TRBV6-6 and TRBJ1-1, with D uncertain. CDR3 size: 15 residues. V lost 0 bases and J lost 1, with 9 bases in between. The germline V gene encodes CDR1 MNHNY and CDR2 SVGAGI (reference sequence). CDR3 region: CASSYSGPGNTEAFF. CDR3 sequence (DNA): TGTGCCAGCAGTTACTCAGGCCCCGGGAACACTGAAGCTTTCTTT.

The chain has TRBV6-1 and TRBJ2-7, with no clear D. V was clipped by 1 base and J by 4 bases, with 5 bases between them. Germline CDR1 and CDR2: MNHNS and SASEGT. This CDR3 spans 12 amino acids. CDR3 in DNA: TGTGCCAGCAGTGAAGACGGGTACGAGCAGTACTTC. Translated, it gives CASSEDGYEQYF.

This clonotype was seen a single time. The gene calls are TRBV30 and TRBJ1-1, with 8 bases aligning to TRBD1. The CDR3 loop spans 16 amino acids. With V trimmed by 7 bases and J by 3 bases, 16 bases remained unmatched. Germline V gives CDR1 GTSNPN, CDR2 SVGIG (reference sequence). CDR3 in amino acids: CAYKGTGGVRDTEAFF. The CDR3 DNA sequence: TGTGCCTACAAGGGAACAGGGGGAGTTAGAGACACTGAAGCTTTCTTT.

CDR3 loop: CASRSTGAYNEQFF. CDR3 nucleotide sequence: TGTGCCAGCAGGTCGACAGGGGCCTACAATGAGCAGTTCTTC. J is TRBJ2-1 and V is TRBV27; 8 positions match TRBD1. The CDR3 length is 14 residues. Looked up from germline, CDR1 is MNHEY and CDR2 is SMNVEV (reference sequence). Trimming cost V 6 bases and J 2 bases; bases outside gene matches: 3.

This rearrangement joins TRBV24-1 to TRBJ2-3; perhaps TRBD1 as D (6 bases). This CDR3 has 14 amino acids. V was pared by 4 bases and J by 2 bases, with 9 bases between. Germline values: CDR1 KGHDR, CDR2 SFDVKD. CDR3 DNA sequence: TGTGCCACCAGTGAGACAGGTGCCACAGATACGCAGTATTTT. As protein: CATSETGATDTQYF.

The V and J genes are TRBV15 and TRBJ2-1; D gene unclear. The CDR3 covers 14 residues. CDR1 is LNHNV and CDR2 is YYDKDF in the germline V gene (reference sequence). V lost 0 bases, J lost 8 bases, and 11 bases lay in between. The CDR3 sequence is CATSRDWKGDEQFF. The CDR3 DNA reads TGTGCCACCAGCAGAGATTGGAAAGGCGATGAGCAGTTCTTC.

There are a few counts of this clonotype. The DNA of the CDR3 is TGTGCCAGCAGTTTTCGGACTAGCGGGAGCTATGAGCAGTTCTTC. Its protein is CASSFRTSGSYEQFF. The chain recombines TRBV6-5 with TRBJ2-1, with 13 bases lining up with TRBD2. The CDR3 is 15 residues long. J was trimmed by 8 bases and V by 4 bases; bases with no gene match: 5. Germline lookup yields CDR1 MNHEY and CDR2 SVGAGI.

This chain uses TRBV29-1 with TRBJ1-2, with D possibly matching TRBD1 (5 bases). This CDR3 is built from 12 residues. Trimming cost V 5 bases and J 2 bases, with 9 bases left between them. Looked up from germline, CDR1 is SQVTM and CDR2 is ANQGSEA. The CDR3 DNA is TGCAGCGTTCTGACAGTAAACTATGGCTACACCTTC. It specifies CSVLTVNYGYTF.

The chain is built from TRBV24-1 and TRBJ2-7, with TRBD1 as a possible D gene (6 bases). CDR1 and CDR2 from the germline V gene are KGHDR and SFDVKD. Trimming took 6 bases from V and 4 from J, leaving 12 bases between them. The CDR3 covers 13 residues. The CDR3 nucleotides are TGTGCCACCAGTAACTCACAGGGTTACGAGCAGTACTTC. This gives the protein CATSNSQGYEQYF.

The chain couples TRBV7-2 to TRBJ2-7; 10 bases line up with TRBD1. The CDR3 contains 14 residues. V gave up 3 bases and J gave up 3 bases; unmatched junction bases: 2. Germline lookup yields CDR1 SGHTA and CDR2 FQGNSA. In nucleotides, the CDR3 is TGTGCCAGCAGCTTGGGGGACAGGGGCTACGAGCAGTACTTC. Amino acids: CASSLGDRGYEQYF.

This clonotype was recorded a few times. The chain couples TRBV19 to TRBJ2-7, with D maybe TRBD1 (6 bases). V shed 5 bases and J shed 5 bases, with 13 bases lying between them. The CDR3 extends over 13 amino acids. CDR1 and CDR2 (germline): LNHDA, SQIVND (reference sequence). This CDR3 reads CASSRTGLDEQYF. The CDR3, as DNA: TGTGCCAGTAGTCGTACAGGGTTGGACGAGCAGTACTTC.

This chain uses TRBV30 with TRBJ2-7; 11 bases agree with TRBD1. V gave up 4 bases and J gave up 0 bases; unmatched junction bases: 5. CDR1 is GTSNPN, CDR2 SVGIG, per germline (reference sequence). The CDR3 is 15 residues long. CDR3 DNA sequence: TGTGCCTGGACTCTCGGGACAGGGGGCTCCTACGAGCAGTACTTC. Residues: CAWTLGTGGSYEQYF. Supplemented by reference TRBV30 and TRBJ2-7, the full variable domain reads SQTIHQWPATLVQPVGSPLSLECTVEGTSNPNLYWYRQAAGRGLQLLFYSVGIGQISSEVPQNLSASRPQDRQFILSSKKLLLSDSGFYLCAWTLGTGGSYEQYFGPGTRLTVT.

This rearrangement joins TRBV20-1 to TRBJ2-3; 14 positions agree with TRBD2. Per germline, CDR1 DFQATT and CDR2 SNEGSKA (reference sequence). This CDR3 is built from 14 residues. J gave up 4 bases and V 7 bases, and 4 bases lay outside the gene matches. CDR3 in DNA: TGCAGTGAGACTAGCGGGAGGGCCTCAGATACGCAGTATTTT. It specifies CSETSGRASDTQYF.